This T cell receptor beta chain was obtained from a study of blood T cells in healthy people across ages. Looking at the study overall: Capture via template switching afforded approximately one barcoded beta molecule per two T cells.

A note on this clonotype: The target antigen is unknown.

Researchers isolated at least 6.5 million PBMCs per sample. Total RNA extracted from each sample amounted to at least 5 micrograms. Study results and limitations: Leaving the PBMCs unsorted stopped any conclusive comparison of naive versus antigen-experienced cells.

Using a J-beta primer mix together with a sample-barcoded 5' primer, a second PCR was run for roughly 6 to 11 cycles. From the 5' RACE reads, TCRdb called clonotypes with MiXCR, one entry per CDR3 protein. In the table there are some 1.4 million distinct CDR3 sequences, roughly 40% of which are singletons. The sequenced material came from blood. The TCR was taken from a woman aged 18-29 years in good health.

The CDR3 nucleotides read TGTGCCAGCAGTTCGTACAGGGTTTACGAAGAGACCCAGTACTTC. This gives the protein CASSSYRVYEETQYF. The rearrangement links TRBV28 to TRBJ2-5, with D possibly TRBD1 on 6 matching bases. V shed 4 bases and J shed 3 bases, with 15 bases lying between them. Looked up from germline, CDR1 is MDHEN and CDR2 is SYDVKM. The CDR3 covers 15 residues.